This T cell receptor beta chain comes out of a study of OX40 agonist ivuxolimab in advanced cancers. Only in-frame clones appear in the TCRdb table, and some are missing; sequencing was by immunoSEQ multiplex PCR. The profile shows tens of thousands of clones, about four fifths of them singletons. Autoimmune disease history or systemic immunosuppression was exclusionary. This CDR3 has 13 residues. CDR1 and CDR2 from the germline V gene are ENHRY and SYGVKD. V lost 5 bases to trimming and J lost 3 bases; unmatched junction nucleotides: 3. This clonotype was sampled from an adult with an advanced solid tumor such as melanoma, head and neck, liver or kidney cancer. This chain uses TRBV10-3 with TRBJ2-5, with TRBD2 identical over 7 bases. The specimen was CD4+ or CD8+ T cells sorted from blood, collected in a trial of the OX40 agonist ivuxolimab. The CDR3 nucleotides read TGTGCCATCAGTCGTCTAGCGGAAGAGACCCAGTACTTC. Protein product: CAISRLAEETQYF.